These 4 T cell receptor beta chains share one sample of origin, sequenced in a study of early T cells in non-severe SARS-CoV-2 infection. MiXCR was run by TCRdb on the 5' RACE reads, yielding one entry per CDR3 protein. The sample contains fewer than 100,000 distinct CDR3 sequences, 9% to 10% of which appear only once. Sequenced input: whole blood. The receptors come from an adult who was a healthcare worker with PCR-confirmed SARS-CoV-2 infection or an uninfected control (not recorded which).

This clonotype was observed a few times. This chain uses TRBV7-2 with TRBJ2-1, with TRBD2 identical over 8 bases. The J segment lost 8 bases and the V segment lost 3 bases, leaving 9 bases of the junction unmatched. Germline loops: CDR1 SGHTA, CDR2 FQGNSA. The CDR3 loop spans 15 amino acids. CDR3 region: CASSFMPGGYDEQFF. Here the CDR3 DNA reads TGTGCCAGCAGCTTCATGCCGGGAGGGTACGATGAGCAGTTCTTC.

This clonotype was recorded at least ten times. The chain uses TRBV13 and TRBJ2-5; D might be TRBD1 or TRBD2, each matching 5 bases. Germline values: CDR1 PRHDT, CDR2 FYEKMQ (reference sequence). V was shortened by 5 bases and J by 3 bases, with 16 bases between the two germline ends. CDR3 length equals 15 residues. CDR3 residues: CASSHSGQVKETQYF. The CDR3 DNA is TGTGCCAGCAGCCACTCGGGGCAGGTTAAAGAGACCCAGTACTTC.

The chain uses TRBV24-1 and TRBJ2-2; D uncertain. Germline V gene data show CDR1 as KGHDR and CDR2 as SFDVKD. Trimming removed 3 bases from V and 9 bases from J, with 10 bases in between. The length of the CDR3 is 13 residues. This CDR3 is CATSDPGPRELFF. The CDR3 nucleotides are TGTGCCACCAGTGATCCCGGGCCCCGGGAGCTGTTTTTT.

At least ten counts were recorded for this clonotype. CDR3: CASRPGPVDTEAFF. The CDR3 region has the DNA TGCGCCAGCAGACCGGGCCCGGTGGACACTGAAGCTTTCTTT. This chain joins TRBV5-1 and TRBJ1-1; no clear D. CDR1 SGHRS and CDR2 YFSETQ come from the germline V gene. The CDR3 is 14 residues long. Trimming stripped 5 bases from V and 3 bases from J, with 14 bases between.